One and the same sample provided the 17 T cell receptor beta chains below, sequenced in a study of T cell responses to AZD1222 COVID-19 vaccine. Using immunoSEQ multiplex PCR, the repertoire was profiled, and TCRdb retains in-frame clones only, with some absent. The sample holds about 99,000 clones, about 90% seen once. The sample here was peripheral blood, taken on day 0 of AZD1222 vaccination. Source of these receptors: an adult in good health.

Turning to this clone: Within the sample, other DNA sequences also encode this same CDR3. The chain employs TRBV11-3 and TRBJ1-1, with D unresolved. Trimming left V 3 bases short and J 1 base short, with 6 bases between. Germline loops: CDR1 SGHNT, CDR2 YENEEA. This CDR3 is built from 13 residues. The CDR3: CASSLGQNTEAFF. CDR3 bases: TGTGCCAGCAGCTTGGGCCAGAACACTGAAGCTTTCTTT.

V and J are TRBV7-9 and TRBJ1-6; 8 bases align to TRBD1. The V segment lost 5 bases and the J segment 9 bases; nucleotides outside the gene matches: 9. The germline V gene encodes CDR1 SEHNR and CDR2 FQNEAQ (reference sequence). This CDR3 has 15 amino acids. The CDR3 is CASSPTGGLASPLHF. Here the CDR3 DNA reads TGTGCCAGCAGCCCCACAGGGGGGTTGGCTTCACCCCTCCACTTT.

Relative to its sample, this clone is medium-sized. The V call is TRBV2, the J call TRBJ1-2, with 10 bases identical to TRBD1. The CDR3 extends over 14 amino acids. CDR1 is SNHLY and CDR2 is FYNNEI in the germline V gene. After removal of 9 bases from V and 5 bases from J, the junction contained 9 bases not matched to a gene. For the CDR3, the DNA is TGTGCCAGTACGGGGGACAGGGGTCCGTATGGCTACACCTTC. This encodes CASTGDRGPYGYTF.

A single count supports this clone. V and J are TRBV12-3 or TRBV12-4 and TRBJ1-2, with D possibly matching TRBD1 (5 bases). The ends were cut back, 3 bases at V and 7 bases at J, with 12 bases in the middle. This CDR3 has 13 residues. For the CDR3, the DNA is TGTGCCAGCAGTTTGTCCAGGGTCGGTGGCTACACCTTC. Translating it yields CASSLSRVGGYTF.

The chain uses TRBV18 and TRBJ2-3; 9 nucleotides align to TRBD1. CDR1 is KGHSH and CDR2 is LQKENI in the germline V gene. Losses at the gene ends were 5 bases for V and 3 bases for J; bases not matched to a gene: 12. CDR3 length: 17 residues. CDR3 sequence: CASSELPGQGQTDTQYF. The CDR3 region has the DNA TGTGCCAGCTCAGAGTTACCGGGACAGGGTCAAACAGATACGCAGTATTTT.

This sequence joins TRBV19 and TRBJ2-1; 12 nucleotides align to TRBD2. Germline trimming cut 3 bases from V and 9 bases from J; bases unmatched to any gene: 9. The germline V gene encodes CDR1 LNHDA and CDR2 SQIVND (reference sequence). The length of the CDR3 is 16 residues. The DNA for the CDR3 is TGTGCCAGTAGTATGGCTCCCGGACTAGCGGGACCTGAGCAGTTCTTC. Translated, it gives CASSMAPGLAGPEQFF.

The V gene is TRBV7-6, the J gene TRBJ2-2; D is perhaps TRBD1 or TRBD2 (6 bases each). V shed 2 bases and J shed 5 bases, with 18 bases lying between them. Per the germline V gene, CDR1 is SGHVS and CDR2 is FNYEAQ. There are 17 residues in the CDR3. CDR3 in amino acids: CASSLFEGGRETGELFF. CDR3 DNA: TGTGCCAGCAGCTTATTCGAAGGGGGTCGGGAGACCGGGGAGCTGTTTTTT.

This clone showed up just once. The chain has TRBV5-1 and TRBJ2-2; 12 nucleotides line up with TRBD1. CDR3 size: 15 residues. V gave up 5 bases and J gave up 6 bases; unmatched junction bases: 5. The V gene's germline CDR1 is SGHRS and CDR2 YFSETQ. CDR3 nucleotides: TGCGCCAGCAGGGCCGGGACAGGGGGCCCCGGGGAGCTGTTTTTT. It is translated as CASRAGTGGPGELFF.

This chain uses TRBV7-9 with TRBJ2-7; 8 bases agree with TRBD1. The germline V gene encodes CDR1 SEHNR and CDR2 FQNEAQ (reference sequence). Trimming removed 3 bases from V and 6 bases from J; junction bases left unmatched: 7. CDR3 length: 14 residues. The CDR3 is CASSFSQGASEQYV. In DNA, the CDR3 is TGTGCCAGCAGCTTTTCCCAGGGGGCTTCCGAGCAGTACGTC.

This sequence joins TRBV3-1 (or the pseudogene TRBV3-2) and TRBJ1-1; D is undetermined. CDR1 LGHDT and CDR2 YNNKEL come from the germline V gene (reference sequence). This CDR3 spans 14 amino acids. Trimming took off 0 bases at V and 4 bases at J, with 9 bases between the two ends. CDR3 in DNA: TGTGCCAGCAGCCAAGATAGCAGAAGCACTGAAGCTTTCTTT. Amino acids: CASSQDSRSTEAFF.

The chain is built from TRBV5-1 and TRBJ1-2; perhaps TRBD1 as D (5 bases). The CDR3 runs to 15 residues. Germline V gives CDR1 SGHRS, CDR2 YFSETQ. Trimming shortened V by 3 bases and J by 6 bases, and 18 bases separated the two germline ends. This CDR3 reads CASSWAKGRGDGYTF. CDR3 sequence (DNA): TGCGCCAGCAGCTGGGCTAAGGGGCGCGGTGATGGCTACACCTTC.

In its sample, this clone was seen a few times. This sequence joins TRBV19 and TRBJ1-6, with D possibly being TRBD1 (5 bases). V gave up 5 bases and J gave up 6 bases, with 17 bases separating them. The CDR3 spans 16 residues. Germline V gene sequence: CDR1 LNHDA, CDR2 SQIVND (reference sequence). The CDR3 coding sequence is TGTGCCAGTAGTCCACGTGTGGGGCAAGGTAATTCACCCCTCCACTTT. This sequence encodes CASSPRVGQGNSPLHF. Combining the CDR3 with reference TRBV19 and TRBJ1-6 gives the whole variable domain DGGITQSPKYLFRKEGQNVTLSCEQNLNHDAMYWYRQDPGQGLRLIYYSQIVNDFQKGDIAEGYSVSREKKESFPLTVTSAQKNPTAFYLCASSPRVGQGNSPLHFGNGTRLTVT.

The rearrangement uses TRBV24-1 and TRBJ1-2, with D possibly matching TRBD1 (6 bases). Germline V gene sequence: CDR1 KGHDR, CDR2 SFDVKD. This CDR3 has 15 residues. V was shortened by 2 bases and J by 8 bases, with 17 bases between the two germline ends. CDR3 loop: CATSDSQDRRNGYTF. For the CDR3, the DNA is TGTGCCACCAGTGATTCTCAGGACAGACGCAACGGCTACACCTTC.

This chain uses TRBV7-9 with TRBJ1-2; D gene unclear. Trimming removed 3 bases at V and 7 bases at J, with 9 bases between. CDR3 size: 12 residues. Germline lookup yields CDR1 SEHNR and CDR2 FQNEAQ (reference sequence). CDR3 sequence: CASSLSRGGYTF. As DNA, the CDR3 is TGTGCCAGCAGCTTGTCTCGAGGTGGCTACACCTTC.

This clone occurred a few times. The rearrangement joins TRBV12-3 or TRBV12-4 to TRBJ1-4; the D gene is possibly TRBD1 (5 bases). The CDR3 is 13 amino acids. The V end lost 2 bases, the J end lost 8 bases, and 9 bases lay between the germline ends. CDR3: CASSLPGTEKLFF. In nucleotides, the CDR3 is TGTGCCAGCAGTTTACCAGGGACCGAAAAACTGTTTTTT.

In regard to this clone: The germline gene is not matched at one end of the junction; a read error may be the cause. The V gene is TRBV5-1, the J gene TRBJ2-1, with D perhaps being TRBD1 or TRBD2 (5 bases each). The CDR3 length is 15 residues. Germline V gives CDR1 SGHRS, CDR2 YFSETQ. CDR3 protein: CASSLRGERDNEQFF. The CDR3, as DNA: TGTGCCAGCAGCTTGAGAGGGGAACGGGACAATGAGCAGTTCTTC. Full variable domain (missing parts from reference TRBV5-1 and TRBJ2-1): KAGVTQTPRYLIKTRGQQVTLSCSPISGHRSVSWYQQTPGQGLQFLFEYFSETQRNKGNFPGRFSGRQFSNSRSEMNVSTLELGDSALYLCASSLRGERDNEQFFGPGTRLTVL.

The gene calls are TRBV2 and TRBJ2-4; 7 positions agree with TRBD1. In germline, CDR1 is SNHLY, CDR2 FYNNEI. The CDR3 has 18 amino acids. After removal of 0 bases from V and 0 bases from J, the junction contained 8 bases not matched to a gene. The CDR3 loop is CASSEAQGQSLAKNIQYF. In DNA, the CDR3 is TGTGCCAGCAGTGAAGCGCAGGGACAGTCCCTAGCCAAAAACATTCAGTACTTC.